The clone carrying this T cell receptor beta chain was detected a few times. The same CDR3 also results from other DNA sequences found in this sample. This sample is part of a study of CD8+ T cells in alopecia areata. The overall study: Treated patients swallowed 5 to 10 mg of oral tofacitinib twice daily.

Treatment defined: oral pan-JAK inhibitor, 5-10 mg twice daily. The CDR3 contains 12 residues. The germline V gene has CDR1 SQVTM and CDR2 ANQGSEA. V was cut by 1 base and J by 5 bases, with 5 bases left in between. Sequencing templates came from extracted RNA that was reverse transcribed into cDNA. The protocol was immunoSEQ multiplex PCR, while the TCRdb copy is restricted to in-frame clones and leaves out a portion. The sample contains some 170,000 clones, about 53% of which appear only once. This specimen consisted of CD8+ T cells sorted from blood, obtained at week 24, from a patient treated with tofacitinib. This clonotype was sampled from a human donor with alopecia areata. The V call is TRBV29-1, the J call TRBJ2-2; D is possibly TRBD2 (5 bases). The CDR3 nucleotides read TGCAGCGTTGAAGGCGGGACCGGGGAGCTGTTTTTT. It codes for CSVEGGTGELFF.